These 14 T cell receptor beta chains originate from one sample sequenced in a study of prognosis after radiotherapy for stage I lung cancer. Starting from genomic DNA, TCR beta CDR3 was amplified through two-round multiplex PCR. Round one of PCR was performed, and it used primers specific to each TRBV and TRBJ gene. TCRdb re-called the multiplex PCR reads with MiXCR, one entry per CDR3 protein. This table holds approximately 41,000 distinct CDR3 sequences, approximately 25% found once. This specimen consisted of PBMCs, obtained before or after stereotactic body radiation therapy (not recorded which). These receptors were obtained from a donor over 45 with non-small cell lung cancer.

At least ten counts were recorded for this clonotype. V gene TRBV5-1 combines with J gene TRBJ2-3; D may match TRBD1 or TRBD2 (5 bases each). Germline values: CDR1 SGHRS, CDR2 YFSETQ. The CDR3 extends over 14 amino acids. The V end lost 3 bases, the J end lost 0 bases, and 8 bases lay between the germline ends. CDR3 loop: CASSSGPSTDTQYF. The CDR3, as DNA: TGCGCCAGCAGCTCGGGACCCAGCACAGATACGCAGTATTTT. Together with reference TRBV5-1 and TRBJ2-3, the CDR3 gives the full variable domain: KAGVTQTPRYLIKTRGQQVTLSCSPISGHRSVSWYQQTPGQGLQFLFEYFSETQRNKGNFPGRFSGRQFSNSRSEMNVSTLELGDSALYLCASSSGPSTDTQYFGPGTRLTVL.

This clonotype was seen ten or more times. The V and J genes are TRBV5-1 and TRBJ2-7; weak D call: TRBD1 (6 bases). The CDR3 is 14 amino acids. The germline CDR1 and CDR2 sequences are SGHRS and YFSETQ. V shed 0 bases and J shed 4 bases, with 11 bases lying between them. CDR3 DNA: TGCGCCAGCAGCTTGGCGACGGGACAATACGAGCAGTACTTC. Translating gives CASSLATGQYEQYF.

This clonotype was detected only once. At one end the junction does not follow the germline gene, possibly because of a read error. The chain links TRBV19 to TRBJ1-5, with TRBD1 as a possible D gene (6 bases). The germline gives CDR1 LNHDA, CDR2 SQIVND (reference sequence). This CDR3 is built from 15 residues. CDR3 protein: CASLGAYRINHPQHF. The CDR3 DNA is TGTGCCAGTCTGGGGGCATACCGTATCAATCATCCCCAGCATTTT.

V usage is TRBV28 and J usage is TRBJ1-2; weak D call: TRBD1 (5 bases). The CDR3 runs 10 residues. V lost 9 bases and J lost 6, with 8 bases in between. Germline lookup yields CDR1 MDHEN and CDR2 SYDVKM. The CDR3 nucleotides read TGTGCCAGAGGGGTAAATGGCTACACCTTC. Translating gives CARGVNGYTF.

This clonotype appeared many times. J is TRBJ2-2 and V is TRBV15; D gene unclear. The CDR3 is 14 residues long. The V gene's germline CDR1 is LNHNV and CDR2 YYDKDF (reference sequence). V lost 2 bases and J 4 bases, leaving 8 bases between the germline ends. The CDR3 loop reads CATSRSRVTGELFF. Written as DNA, the CDR3 is TGTGCCACCAGCAGAAGTCGGGTCACCGGGGAGCTGTTTTTT.

This clonotype was recorded a few times. A clone one base away is much larger, so this may be a read error. The chain couples TRBV30 to TRBJ1-4; 7 nucleotides agree with TRBD1. In germline, CDR1 is GTSNPN, CDR2 SVGIG (reference sequence). V lost 8 bases, J lost 8 bases, and 11 bases stayed unmatched. The CDR3 contains 13 residues. The CDR3 bases are TGTGCCCGGGATTTCCAGGGGGGGGAAAAACTGTTTTTT. Its translation is CARDFQGGEKLFF.

About this clonotype itself: A much larger clone differs from this one at a single base, so this may be a read error. V and J are TRBV20-1 and TRBJ2-5, with 10 bases matching TRBD1. Germline-derived CDR1 and CDR2 are DFQATT and SNEGSKA (reference sequence). Trimming took 3 bases from V and 3 from J; bases not matched to a gene: 7. The CDR3 is 15 residues long. The CDR3 DNA is TGCAGTGCTAGCACCCTGACAGGGGGCGAAGAGACCCAGTACTTC. Protein product: CSASTLTGGEETQYF.

This clonotype was observed many times. DNA of the CDR3: TGTGCCACCAGTGATCCTAGCGGGGTAACAGATACGCAGTATTTT. Its protein is CATSDPSGVTDTQYF. The chain couples TRBV24-1 to TRBJ2-3; 9 bases line up with TRBD2. Trimming cost V 3 bases and J 3 bases; bases outside gene matches: 3. The V gene's germline CDR1 is KGHDR and CDR2 SFDVKD. The CDR3 totals 15 residues.

This clonotype was seen ten or more times. The chain combines TRBV30 with TRBJ1-1, with D perhaps matching TRBD1 (6 bases). CDR1 is GTSNPN, CDR2 SVGIG, per germline (reference sequence). The length of the CDR3 is 14 residues. The ends were cut back, 2 bases at V and 5 bases at J, with 15 bases in the middle. The CDR3 protein is CAWSRQVLGTEAFF. CDR3 bases: TGTGCCTGGAGTCGACAGGTGCTTGGGACTGAAGCTTTCTTT.

This clonotype was seen repeatedly, ten times or more. The chain uses TRBV3-1 and TRBJ2-7; no reliable D call. Between the trimmed V and J ends, which lost 3 bases and 3 bases, there was a span of 3 bases. The V gene's germline CDR1 is LGHDT and CDR2 YNNKEL (reference sequence). The CDR3 covers 11 residues. The DNA for the CDR3 is TGTGCCAGCAGCCAGTACTACGAGCAGTACTTC. It translates to CASSQYYEQYF.

Of note for this clonotype: One base away lies a much larger clone, so this may be a sequencing read error. V gene TRBV27 combines with J gene TRBJ2-1; the D gene could be TRBD1 or TRBD2 (6 bases each). The DNA end lines up better with TRBJ2-5; the J call may be wrong. The CDR3 is 15 amino acids. Germline V gives CDR1 MNHEY, CDR2 SMNVEV (reference sequence). Written as DNA, the CDR3 is TGTGCCAGCAGTGGGGGGACAAGATGGTCAGAGACCCAGTACTTC. Protein sequence: CASSGGTRWSETQYF.

The chain combines TRBV28 with TRBJ2-1; 9 nucleotides align to TRBD1. CDR1 is MDHEN and CDR2 is SYDVKM in the germline V gene. The CDR3 length is 16 residues. With V trimmed by 7 bases and J by 10 bases, 17 bases remained unmatched. CDR3 amino acids: CASISLHAGTGLEQFF. CDR3 in DNA: TGTGCCAGCATCTCGCTCCACGCCGGGACAGGGTTAGAGCAGTTCTTC.

Many counts were recorded for this clonotype. The chain joins TRBV7-6 to TRBJ2-3; maybe TRBD2 (5 bases). CDR3 length: 13 amino acids. V was pared by 0 bases and J by 6 bases, with 7 bases between. Germline loops: CDR1 SGHVS, CDR2 FNYEAQ. In nucleotides, the CDR3 is TGTGCCAGCAGCTTAGCCGGCGGGGATACGCAGTATTTT. Translated: CASSLAGGDTQYF.

About this clonotype itself: Possible read error: a much larger clone is one base away. The CDR3 bases are TGTGCCAGCAGCAAGGAAAGGGGGAGAAACAATGAGCAGTTCTTC. It specifies CASSKERGRNNEQFF. This rearrangement joins TRBV6-1 to TRBJ2-1; a weak D match, TRBD1 (6 bases). V was clipped by 6 bases and J by 5 bases, with 17 bases between them. The germline V gene encodes CDR1 MNHNS and CDR2 SASEGT. The CDR3 length is 15 residues.